The sequence of this T cell receptor beta chain was determined in a study of spatial heterogeneity in lung cancer. Study in general: The study sequenced follow-up PBMC samples when they were available, at a median of approximately 2 years after resection. Raw-read counts averaged over ten per unique TCR and UMI combination.

The ends were cut back, 5 bases at V and 6 bases at J, with 20 bases in the middle. Per the germline V gene, CDR1 is DFQATT and CDR2 is SNEGSKA (reference sequence). The CDR3 covers 14 residues. In the library, each TCR cDNA molecule bore its own unique molecular identifier. MiXCR, applied by TCRdb to the 5' RACE reads, yields one record per CDR3 protein. The sample shows roughly 110,000 distinct CDR3 sequences, 10% to 11% of them seen only once. Time point meaning: blood at routine non-recurrence follow-up after resection. Unsorted samples of tumor, nontumor lung or frozen PBMC had their whole RNA sequenced.

The sequence derives from a female donor with early-stage non-small cell lung cancer. The source material was PBMCs, sampled at follow-up. V and J are TRBV20-1 and TRBJ2-7; possible D gene TRBD2, 6 bases. CDR3 amino acids: CSARGVGVFSEQYF. Written as DNA, the CDR3 is TGCAGTGCTCGCGGGGTTGGAGTTTTCAGCGAGCAGTACTTC.